One and the same sample provided the 22 T cell receptor beta chains below, sequenced in a study of technical replicates of blood from several donors (dated 2017 in TCRdb). Libraries were constructed by the immunoSEQ multiplex PCR assay. Imported from immuneACCESS, the table was reduced by TCRdb to in-frame sequences with V and J called. These copies leave out some clones; in studies compared against another copy, an unresolved V gene accounts for under half, and the cause of the remainder is not known. This sample comprises more than 80,000 clones, around 95% of them detected only once. The top ten hold 0.23% of the sample. The sequenced sample was T cells isolated from PBMCs. The source is a human donor in good health.

The chain is built from TRBV29-1 and TRBJ2-1, with D possibly being TRBD2 (6 bases). CDR1 is SQVTM and CDR2 is ANQGSEA in the germline V gene. Trimming took 3 bases from V and 4 from J, leaving 22 bases between them. The CDR3 has 17 residues. The CDR3 coding sequence is TGCAGCGTTGACCCGGGACTGACTAGGAAGAAATACAATGAGCAGTTCTTC. It codes for CSVDPGLTRKKYNEQFF.

The gene calls are TRBV2 and TRBJ2-7, with 9 positions matching TRBD2. The V gene end was trimmed by 5 bases and the J gene end by 1 base; junction bases not matched to a gene: 3. Looked up from germline, CDR1 is SNHLY and CDR2 is FYNNEI. The CDR3 loop spans 14 amino acids. In nucleotides, the CDR3 is TGTGCCAGCAGTACGACTAGCGGTTCCTACGAGCAGTACTTC. Protein product: CASSTTSGSYEQYF.

The chain combines TRBV5-6 with TRBJ2-1, with 11 bases identical to TRBD1. This CDR3 comprises 14 residues. V dropped 0 bases and J dropped 8; count of bases not matched to a gene: 1. Germline assignment: CDR1 SGHDT and CDR2 YYEEEE. The DNA of the CDR3 is TGTGCCAGCAGCTTGGGGGGACAGGGGGATGAGCAGTTCTTC. Its protein product is CASSLGGQGDEQFF. The variable domain in full, completed from reference TRBV5-6 and TRBJ2-1, reads DAGVTQSPTHLIKTRGQQVTLRCSPKSGHDTVSWYQQALGQGPQFIFQYYEEEERQRGNFPDRFSGHQFPNYSSELNVNALLLGDSALYLCASSLGGQGDEQFFGPGTRLTVL.

The chain joins TRBV7-8 to TRBJ1-5; D possibly corresponds to TRBD1 (6 bases). The CDR3 is 13 residues long. From germline, CDR1 is SGHVS and CDR2 FQNEAQ. Between the trimmed V and J ends, which lost 4 bases and 4 bases, there was a span of 8 bases. CDR3 DNA sequence: TGTGCCAGCAGCTCCCAGGGGAATCAGCCCCAGCATTTT. It encodes CASSSQGNQPQHF.

The chain uses TRBV29-1 and TRBJ2-7, with a weak D call TRBD1 (6 bases). V lost 6 bases to trimming and J lost 3 bases, with 9 bases between them. The germline V gene has CDR1 SQVTM and CDR2 ANQGSEA. The CDR3 runs to 11 residues. CDR3 in amino acids: CSVHRDYEQYF. For the CDR3, the DNA is TGCAGCGTCCACAGGGACTACGAGCAGTACTTC.

CDR3 amino acids: CASSGDRGLDTQYF. CDR3 sequence (DNA): TGTGCCAGCAGTGGGGACAGGGGGCTCGATACGCAGTATTTT. V usage is TRBV2 and J usage is TRBJ2-3; 12 bases line up with TRBD1. Germline CDR1 SNHLY, CDR2 FYNNEI. CDR3 size: 14 residues. V lost 4 bases to trimming and J lost 6 bases; unmatched junction nucleotides: 2.

The CDR3 DNA reads as TGTGCCAGCACCCAAGGGACACCCACAGATACGCAGTATTTT. As protein: CASTQGTPTDTQYF. This chain joins TRBV6-5 and TRBJ2-3, with D perhaps matching TRBD1 (6 bases). Germline CDR1 reads MNHEY; CDR2 reads SVGAGI. This CDR3 has 14 residues. The V end lost 7 bases, the J end lost 2 bases, and 13 bases lay between the germline ends.

CDR3 sequence (DNA): TGTGCCAGCAGCACGACTAGCAAGAGGGACATTCAGTACTTC. This gives the protein CASSTTSKRDIQYF. V and J are TRBV28 and TRBJ2-4, with 7 bases aligning to TRBD2. The CDR3 runs to 14 residues. The J segment lost 8 bases and the V segment lost 6 bases, leaving 10 bases of the junction unmatched. From germline, CDR1 is MDHEN and CDR2 SYDVKM. The variable domain in full, completed from reference TRBV28 and TRBJ2-4, reads DVKVTQSSRYLVKRTGEKVFLECVQDMDHENMFWYRQDPGLGLRLIYFSYDVKMKEKGDIPEGYSVSREKKERFSLILESASTNQTSMYLCASSTTSKRDIQYFGAGTRLSVL.

The rearrangement uses TRBV5-1 and TRBJ1-1; TRBD1 might be the D (5 bases). This CDR3 comprises 13 residues. With 1 base removed from V and 3 bases from J, the gap between germline ends came to 7 bases. The V gene's germline CDR1 is SGHRS and CDR2 YFSETQ. As DNA, the CDR3 is TGCGCCAGCAGCTTGAGGGGTTACACTGAAGCTTTCTTT. Protein product: CASSLRGYTEAFF.

The chain links TRBV7-6 to TRBJ2-3, with D tentatively TRBD1 (6 bases). Looked up from germline, CDR1 is SGHVS and CDR2 is FNYEAQ. V was trimmed by 5 bases and J by 7 bases, leaving 22 bases between them. This CDR3 is built from 16 residues. The CDR3: CASSAIQGNAPYTQYF. The DNA of the CDR3 is TGTGCCAGCAGCGCAATACAGGGTAATGCTCCCTATACGCAGTATTTT.

This chain connects TRBV28 to TRBJ1-2, with 7 bases lining up with TRBD1. CDR3 length equals 14 residues. CDR1 MDHEN and CDR2 SYDVKM come from the germline V gene. The V and J ends lost 7 bases and 5 bases, in that order; junction bases with no gene match: 10. CDR3 protein: CASTAQGPNYGYTF. For the CDR3, the DNA is TGTGCCAGCACCGCACAGGGGCCCAATTATGGCTACACCTTC.

The J gene is TRBJ1-5, the V gene TRBV12-5, with D perhaps matching TRBD1 (5 bases). Germline V CDR1 and CDR2: LGHNT, FRNRAP. The CDR3 has 13 amino acids. Trimming shortened V by 6 bases and J by 0 bases, and 6 bases separated the two germline ends. Written as DNA, the CDR3 is TGTGCTAGTGGCGGGGGTAGCAATCAGCCCCAGCATTTT. Protein sequence: CASGGGSNQPQHF.

This sequence joins TRBV7-2 and TRBJ1-2; D unresolved. Germline assignment: CDR1 SGHTA and CDR2 FQGNSA. This CDR3 contains 14 residues. Trimming cost V 0 bases and J 5 bases, with 10 bases left between them. CDR3 nucleotide sequence: TGTGCCAGCAGCTTAGCGCGCGGGCAGTATGGCTACACCTTC. This encodes CASSLARGQYGYTF.

The chain links TRBV19 to TRBJ2-5; 13 nucleotides align to TRBD2. V trimming: 7 bases; J trimming: 4 bases; junction bases outside the gene matches: 18. Germline V gene lookup returns CDR1 LNHDA and CDR2 SQIVND (reference sequence). CDR3 length: 19 residues. Here the CDR3 DNA reads TGTGCCAGTACGAGCTGGGTGACTAGCGGGAGGCCCCGTCCAGAGACCCAGTACTTC. This encodes CASTSWVTSGRPRPETQYF.

The chain recombines TRBV11-2 with TRBJ2-2; no clear D. Trimming stripped 6 bases from V and 0 bases from J, with 8 bases between. This CDR3 spans 14 amino acids. Germline CDR1 and CDR2: SGHAT and FQNNGV. CDR3: CASREQSNTGELFF. As DNA, the CDR3 is TGTGCCAGCAGGGAACAGTCGAACACCGGGGAGCTGTTTTTT.

A single count supports this clone. The rearrangement joins TRBV7-9 to TRBJ1-4; TRBD1 might be the D (5 bases). The CDR3 contains 13 residues. Trimming pared 4 bases from V and 7 bases from J, leaving 10 bases between. CDR1 is SEHNR, CDR2 FQNEAQ, per germline (reference sequence). The CDR3, as DNA: TGTGCCAGCAGCTCCCCGGGGGGTGAAAAACTGTTTTTT. Translated, it gives CASSSPGGEKLFF.

This clone is a singleton in its sample. The chain recombines TRBV15 with TRBJ2-5, with TRBD2 matching 9 bases. Germline CDR1 and CDR2: LNHNV and YYDKDF (reference sequence). J was trimmed by 5 bases and V by 2 bases; bases with no gene match: 3. There are 14 residues in the CDR3. The CDR3 is CATSRLAGWETQYF. The CDR3 nucleotides are TGTGCCACCAGCAGACTAGCGGGATGGGAGACCCAGTACTTC.

V usage is TRBV7-9 and J usage is TRBJ2-1, with TRBD2 matching 12 bases. The V segment lost 0 bases and the J segment 6 bases; nucleotides outside the gene matches: 6. The CDR3 has 17 amino acids. Germline-derived CDR1 and CDR2 are SEHNR and FQNEAQ (reference sequence). The CDR3 here is CASSLAALAGGRNEQFF. CDR3 DNA sequence: TGTGCCAGCAGCTTAGCGGCCCTAGCGGGAGGGCGCAATGAGCAGTTCTTC.

This chain links TRBV27 with TRBJ2-5; D gene uncertain. The CDR3 contains 14 residues. Germline lookup yields CDR1 MNHEY and CDR2 SMNVEV (reference sequence). Between the trimmed V and J ends, which lost 5 bases and 2 bases, there was a span of 12 bases. This chain's CDR3 is CASSPRQLQETQYF. The CDR3 nucleotides are TGTGCCAGCAGTCCCAGGCAGCTACAAGAGACCCAGTACTTC.

V usage is TRBV29-1 and J usage is TRBJ2-7; 12 bases fit TRBD1. V shed 0 bases and J 2 bases; nucleotides not matched to a gene: 5. The CDR3 is 16 amino acids. CDR1 and CDR2 (germline): SQVTM, ANQGSEA. Written as DNA, the CDR3 is TGCAGCGTTGAAGATCGAGGGACAGGGGGCCCCTACGAGCAGTACTTC. It encodes CSVEDRGTGGPYEQYF.

V usage is TRBV7-8 and J usage is TRBJ2-6; D perhaps matches TRBD2 (6 bases). Trimming stripped 2 bases from V and 2 bases from J, with 13 bases between. The CDR3 is 17 residues long. The germline V gene encodes CDR1 SGHVS and CDR2 FQNEAQ. CDR3 sequence: CASSLYRGSAGANVLTF. DNA of the CDR3: TGTGCCAGCAGCTTATATCGGGGGAGCGCTGGGGCCAACGTCCTGACTTTC.

V is TRBV21-1 and J is TRBJ2-1; the table's D call, TRBD1, has no DNA check behind it. TRBV21-1 is classified as a pseudogene. The CDR3 spans 13 residues. The CDR3 nucleotides read TGTGCCAGCAGCAAAGAGCGCAGGGGGCGGCAGTTCTTC. Its protein product is CASSKERRGRQFF.